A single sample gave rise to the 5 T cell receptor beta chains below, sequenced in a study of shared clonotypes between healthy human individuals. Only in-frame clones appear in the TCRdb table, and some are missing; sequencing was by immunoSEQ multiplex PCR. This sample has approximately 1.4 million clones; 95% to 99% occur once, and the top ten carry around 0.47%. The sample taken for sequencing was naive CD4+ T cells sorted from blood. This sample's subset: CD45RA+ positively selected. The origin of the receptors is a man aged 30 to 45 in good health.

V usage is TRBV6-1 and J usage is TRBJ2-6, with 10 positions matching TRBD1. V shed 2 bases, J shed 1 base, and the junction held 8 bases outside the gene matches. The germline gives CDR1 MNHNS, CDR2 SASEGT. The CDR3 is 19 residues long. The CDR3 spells CASSEMGDRGLSGANVLTF. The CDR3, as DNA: TGTGCCAGCAGTGAAATGGGGGACAGGGGTTTATCTGGGGCCAACGTCCTGACTTTC.

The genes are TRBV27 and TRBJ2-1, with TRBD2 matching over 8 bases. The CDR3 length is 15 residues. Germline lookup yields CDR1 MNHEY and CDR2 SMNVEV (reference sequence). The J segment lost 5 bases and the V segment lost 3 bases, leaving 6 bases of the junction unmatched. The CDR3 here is CASSFQAGAHNEQFF. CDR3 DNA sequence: TGTGCCAGCAGTTTTCAAGCGGGAGCCCACAATGAGCAGTTCTTC.

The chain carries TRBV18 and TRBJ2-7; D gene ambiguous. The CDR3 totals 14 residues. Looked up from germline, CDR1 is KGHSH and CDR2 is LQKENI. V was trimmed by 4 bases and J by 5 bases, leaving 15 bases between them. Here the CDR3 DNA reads TGTGCCAGCTCACAACGGACCGCGATGGACGAGCAGTACTTC. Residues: CASSQRTAMDEQYF.

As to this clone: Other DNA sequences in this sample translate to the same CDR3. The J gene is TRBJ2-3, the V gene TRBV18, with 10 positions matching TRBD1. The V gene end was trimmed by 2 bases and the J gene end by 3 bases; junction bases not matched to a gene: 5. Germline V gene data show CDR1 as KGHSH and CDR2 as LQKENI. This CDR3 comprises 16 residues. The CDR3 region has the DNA TGTGCCAGCTCACCAACCGGGACAGGGGTTACAGATACGCAGTATTTT. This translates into CASSPTGTGVTDTQYF. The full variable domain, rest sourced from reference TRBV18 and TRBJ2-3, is NAGVMQNPRHLVRRRGQEARLRCSPMKGHSHVYWYRQLPEEGLKFMVYLQKENIIDESGMPKERFSAEFPKEGPSILRIQQVVRGDSAAYFCASSPTGTGVTDTQYFGPGTRLTVL.

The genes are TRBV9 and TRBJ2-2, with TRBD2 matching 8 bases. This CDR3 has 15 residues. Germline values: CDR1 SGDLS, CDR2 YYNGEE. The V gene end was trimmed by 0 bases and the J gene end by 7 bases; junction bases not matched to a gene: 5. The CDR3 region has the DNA TGTGCCAGCAGCGTAGTGTCTAGCGGGCACGGGGAGCTGTTTTTT. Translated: CASSVVSSGHGELFF.